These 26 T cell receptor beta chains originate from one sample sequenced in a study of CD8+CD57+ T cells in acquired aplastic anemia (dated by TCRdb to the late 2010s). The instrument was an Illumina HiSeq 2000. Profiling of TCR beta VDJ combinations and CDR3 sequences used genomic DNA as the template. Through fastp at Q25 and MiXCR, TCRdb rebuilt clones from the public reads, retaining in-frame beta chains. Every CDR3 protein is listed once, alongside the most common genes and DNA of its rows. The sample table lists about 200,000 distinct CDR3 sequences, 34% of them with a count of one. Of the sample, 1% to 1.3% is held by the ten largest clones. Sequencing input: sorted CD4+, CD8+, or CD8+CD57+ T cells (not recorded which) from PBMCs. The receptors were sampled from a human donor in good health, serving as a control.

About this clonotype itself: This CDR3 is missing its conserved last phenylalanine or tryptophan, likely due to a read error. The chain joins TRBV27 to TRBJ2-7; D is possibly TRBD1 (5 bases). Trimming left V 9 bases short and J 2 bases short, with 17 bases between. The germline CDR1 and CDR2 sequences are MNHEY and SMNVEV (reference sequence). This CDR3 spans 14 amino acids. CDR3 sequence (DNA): TGTGCCAGTCCCTTGGGGCCGAGTCCCTACGAGCAGTACCTC. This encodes CASPLGPSPYEQYL.

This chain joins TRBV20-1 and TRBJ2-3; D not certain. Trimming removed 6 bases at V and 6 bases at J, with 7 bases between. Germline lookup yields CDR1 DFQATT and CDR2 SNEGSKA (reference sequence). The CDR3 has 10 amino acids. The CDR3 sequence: CSAARDTQYF. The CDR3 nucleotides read TGCAGTGCCGCACGGGATACGCAGTATTTT.

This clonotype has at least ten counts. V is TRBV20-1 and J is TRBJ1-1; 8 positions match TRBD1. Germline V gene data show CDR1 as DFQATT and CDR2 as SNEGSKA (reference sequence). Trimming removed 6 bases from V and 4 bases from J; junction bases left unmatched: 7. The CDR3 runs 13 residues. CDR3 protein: CSAPAGGSTEAFF. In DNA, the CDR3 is TGCAGTGCCCCTGCAGGGGGCAGCACTGAAGCTTTCTTT.

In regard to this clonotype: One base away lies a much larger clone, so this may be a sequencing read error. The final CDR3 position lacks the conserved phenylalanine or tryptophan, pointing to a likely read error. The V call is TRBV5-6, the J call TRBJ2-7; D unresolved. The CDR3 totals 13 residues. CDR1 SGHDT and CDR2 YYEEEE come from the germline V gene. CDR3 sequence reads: CASSLAVNYEQYL. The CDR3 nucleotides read TGCGCCAGCAGCTTGGCTGTGAACTACGAGCAGTACCTC.

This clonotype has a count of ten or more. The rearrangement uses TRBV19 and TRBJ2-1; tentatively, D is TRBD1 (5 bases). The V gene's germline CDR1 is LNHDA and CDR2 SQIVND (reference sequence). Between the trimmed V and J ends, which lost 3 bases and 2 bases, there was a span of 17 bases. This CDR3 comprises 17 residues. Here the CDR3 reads CASSILGVSPPYNEQFF. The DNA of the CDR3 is TGTGCCAGTAGTATTTTAGGGGTTTCACCGCCCTACAATGAGCAGTTCTTC.

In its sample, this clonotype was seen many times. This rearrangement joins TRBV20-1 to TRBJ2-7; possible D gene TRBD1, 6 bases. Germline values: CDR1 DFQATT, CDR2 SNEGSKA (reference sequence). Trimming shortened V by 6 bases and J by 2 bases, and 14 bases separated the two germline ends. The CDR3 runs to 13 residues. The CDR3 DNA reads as TGCAGTGCGCGAGACGGACAGACCTACGAGCAGTACTTC. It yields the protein CSARDGQTYEQYF.

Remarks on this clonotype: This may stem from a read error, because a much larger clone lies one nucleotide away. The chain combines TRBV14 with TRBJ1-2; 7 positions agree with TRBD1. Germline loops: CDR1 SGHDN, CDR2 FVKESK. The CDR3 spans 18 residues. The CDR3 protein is CASSQTSRTGAAFYDYTF. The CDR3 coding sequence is TGTGCCAGCAGCCAAACATCCAGAACAGGGGCCGCGTTCTATGACTACACCTTC.

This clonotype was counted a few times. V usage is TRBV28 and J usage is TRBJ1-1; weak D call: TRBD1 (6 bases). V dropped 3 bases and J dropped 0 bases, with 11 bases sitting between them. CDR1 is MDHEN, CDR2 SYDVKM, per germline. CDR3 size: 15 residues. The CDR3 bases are TGTGCCAGCAGTTTCTGGGGACACATGAACACTGAAGCTTTCTTT. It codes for CASSFWGHMNTEAFF.

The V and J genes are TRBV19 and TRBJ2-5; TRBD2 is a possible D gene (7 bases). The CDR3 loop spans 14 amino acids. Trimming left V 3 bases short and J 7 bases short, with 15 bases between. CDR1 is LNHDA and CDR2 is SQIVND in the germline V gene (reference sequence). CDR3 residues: CASSISTGGGTQYF. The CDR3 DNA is TGTGCCAGTAGTATTTCGACAGGCGGGGGGACCCAGTACTTC.

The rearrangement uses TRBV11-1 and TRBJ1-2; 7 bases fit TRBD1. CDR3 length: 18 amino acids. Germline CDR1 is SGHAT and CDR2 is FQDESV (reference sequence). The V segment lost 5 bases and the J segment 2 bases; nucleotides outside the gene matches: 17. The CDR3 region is CASSPQDRASPKNYGYTF. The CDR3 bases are TGTGCCAGCAGCCCCCAAGACAGGGCGTCTCCGAAAAACTATGGCTACACCTTC.

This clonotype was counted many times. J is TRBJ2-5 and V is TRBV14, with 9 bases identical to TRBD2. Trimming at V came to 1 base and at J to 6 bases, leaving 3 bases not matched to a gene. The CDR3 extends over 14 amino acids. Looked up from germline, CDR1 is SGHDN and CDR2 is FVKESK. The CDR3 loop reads CASSQVSGGQTQYF. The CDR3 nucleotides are TGTGCCAGCAGCCAAGTTAGCGGGGGACAGACCCAGTACTTC.

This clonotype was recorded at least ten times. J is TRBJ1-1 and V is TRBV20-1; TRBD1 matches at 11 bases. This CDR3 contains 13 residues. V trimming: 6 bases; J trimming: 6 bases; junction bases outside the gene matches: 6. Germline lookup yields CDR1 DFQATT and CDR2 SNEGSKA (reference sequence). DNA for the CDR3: TGCAGTGCCCCGGACAGGGGGCTGGCTGAAGCTTTCTTT. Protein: CSAPDRGLAEAFF.

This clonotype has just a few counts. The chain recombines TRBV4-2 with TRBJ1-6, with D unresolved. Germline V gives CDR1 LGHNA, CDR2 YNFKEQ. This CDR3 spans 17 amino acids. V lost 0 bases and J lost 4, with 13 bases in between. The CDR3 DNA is TGTGCCAGCAGCCAAGATCTTGGAACACTTTATAATTCACCCCTCCACTTT. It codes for CASSQDLGTLYNSPLHF.

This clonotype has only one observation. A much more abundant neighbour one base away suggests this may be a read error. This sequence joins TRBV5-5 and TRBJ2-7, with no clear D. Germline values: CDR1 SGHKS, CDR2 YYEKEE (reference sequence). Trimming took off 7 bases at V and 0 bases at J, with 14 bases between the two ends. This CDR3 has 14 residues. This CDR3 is CASGRASISYEQYF. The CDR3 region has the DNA TGTGCCAGCGGCCGAGCGTCCATCTCCTACGAGCAGTACTTC.

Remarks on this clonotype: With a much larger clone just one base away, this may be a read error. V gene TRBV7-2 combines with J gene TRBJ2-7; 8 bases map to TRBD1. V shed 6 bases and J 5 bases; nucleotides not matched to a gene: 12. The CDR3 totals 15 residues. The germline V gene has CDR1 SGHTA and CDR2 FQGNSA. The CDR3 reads CASRPDRAEWDEQYF. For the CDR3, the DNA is TGTGCCAGCAGACCGGACAGGGCGGAGTGGGACGAGCAGTACTTC.

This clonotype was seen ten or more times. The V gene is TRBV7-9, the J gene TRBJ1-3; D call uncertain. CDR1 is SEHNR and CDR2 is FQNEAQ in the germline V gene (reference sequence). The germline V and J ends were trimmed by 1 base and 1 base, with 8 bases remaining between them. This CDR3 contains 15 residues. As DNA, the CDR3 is TGTGCCAGCAGCTTAGAGTACATATCTGGAAACACCATATATTTT. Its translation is CASSLEYISGNTIYF.

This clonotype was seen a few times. The DNA for the CDR3 is TGTGCCAGCAGTTACTTACCAACCGGGACAGGGGGTTTACCCCTCCACTTT. This encodes CASSYLPTGTGGLPLHF. The chain joins TRBV6-5 to TRBJ1-6; 11 bases map to TRBD1. The V gene end was trimmed by 1 base and the J gene end by 12 bases; junction bases not matched to a gene: 11. CDR1 and CDR2 (germline): MNHEY, SVGAGI. The CDR3 loop spans 17 amino acids.

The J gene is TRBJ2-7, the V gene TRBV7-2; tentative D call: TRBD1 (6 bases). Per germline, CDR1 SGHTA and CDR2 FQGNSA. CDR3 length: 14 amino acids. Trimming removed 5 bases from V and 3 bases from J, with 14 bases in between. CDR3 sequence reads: CASSDDRTLYEQYF. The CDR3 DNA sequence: TGTGCCAGCAGCGACGACAGGACCCTCTACGAGCAGTACTTC.

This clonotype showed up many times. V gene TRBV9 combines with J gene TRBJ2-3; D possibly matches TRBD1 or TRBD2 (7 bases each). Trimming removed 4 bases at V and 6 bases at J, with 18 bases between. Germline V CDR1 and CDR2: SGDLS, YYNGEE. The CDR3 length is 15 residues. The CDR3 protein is CASSPGGVLMDTQYF. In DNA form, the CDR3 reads TGTGCCAGCAGCCCAGGGGGGGTCCTGATGGATACGCAGTATTTT.

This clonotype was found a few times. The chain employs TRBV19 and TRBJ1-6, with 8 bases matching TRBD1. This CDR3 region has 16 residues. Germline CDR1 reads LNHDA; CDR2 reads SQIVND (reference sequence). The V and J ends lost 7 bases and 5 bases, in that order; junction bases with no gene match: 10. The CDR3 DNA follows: TGTGCCAGTAACTTAGGACAGGGATCAAATAATTCACCCCTCCACTTT. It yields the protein CASNLGQGSNNSPLHF.

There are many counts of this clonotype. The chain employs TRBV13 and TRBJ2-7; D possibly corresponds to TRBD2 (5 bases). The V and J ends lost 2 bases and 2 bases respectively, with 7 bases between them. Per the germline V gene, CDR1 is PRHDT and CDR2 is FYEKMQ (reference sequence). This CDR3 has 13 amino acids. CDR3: CASSLRGTYEQYF. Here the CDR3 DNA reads TGTGCCAGCAGCTTACGAGGGACCTACGAGCAGTACTTC.

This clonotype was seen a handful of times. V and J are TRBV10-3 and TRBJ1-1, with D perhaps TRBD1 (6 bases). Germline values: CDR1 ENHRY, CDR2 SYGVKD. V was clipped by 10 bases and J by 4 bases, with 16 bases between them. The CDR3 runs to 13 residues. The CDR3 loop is CASRPGAATEAFF. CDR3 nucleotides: TGTGCCAGCAGACCAGGGGCGGCCACTGAAGCTTTCTTT.

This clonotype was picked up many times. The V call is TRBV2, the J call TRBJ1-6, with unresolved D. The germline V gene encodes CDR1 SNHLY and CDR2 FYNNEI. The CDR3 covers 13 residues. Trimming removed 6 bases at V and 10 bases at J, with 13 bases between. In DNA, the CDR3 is TGTGCCAGCAGAATTTTGTCCACCTCACCCCTCCACTTT. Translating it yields CASRILSTSPLHF.

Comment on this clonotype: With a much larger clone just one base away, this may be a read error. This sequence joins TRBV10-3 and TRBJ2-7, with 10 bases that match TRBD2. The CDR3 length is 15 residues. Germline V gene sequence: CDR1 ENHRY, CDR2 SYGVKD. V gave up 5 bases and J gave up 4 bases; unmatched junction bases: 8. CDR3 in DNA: TGTGCCATCAGTAAGCGGGGGGGCATTGGGTACGAGCAGTACTTC. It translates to CAISKRGGIGYEQYF.

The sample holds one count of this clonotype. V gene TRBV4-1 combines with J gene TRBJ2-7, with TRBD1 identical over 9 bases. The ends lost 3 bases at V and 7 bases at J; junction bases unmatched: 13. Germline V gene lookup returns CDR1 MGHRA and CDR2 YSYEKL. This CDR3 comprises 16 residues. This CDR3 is CASSQRTGAARLEQYF. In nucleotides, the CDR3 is TGCGCCAGCAGCCAGAGGACAGGGGCCGCCCGGTTAGAGCAGTACTTC.

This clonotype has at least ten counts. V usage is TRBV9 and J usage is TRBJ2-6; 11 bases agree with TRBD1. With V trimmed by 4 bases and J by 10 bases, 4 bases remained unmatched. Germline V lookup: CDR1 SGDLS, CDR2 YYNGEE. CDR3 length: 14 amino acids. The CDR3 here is CASSNRDRGNVLTF. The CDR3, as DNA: TGTGCCAGCAGCAACCGGGACAGGGGGAACGTCCTGACTTTC.